A single sample gave rise to the 19 T cell receptor beta chains below, sequenced in a study of blood T cell repertoires in COVID-19. Produced via immunoSEQ multiplex PCR; TCRdb's table is partial and in-frame only. The table shows hundreds of thousands of clones, with roughly nine tenths occurring only once. Sequencing used PBMCs or T cells enriched from blood (not recorded which). The source is a woman in her 30s who had recovered from COVID-19.

The chain recombines TRBV4-1 with TRBJ2-5, with a weak D call TRBD1 (6 bases). The germline gives CDR1 MGHRA, CDR2 YSYEKL. Deletions cut 4 bases from V and 5 bases from J, with 14 bases between. The CDR3 is 14 residues long. This CDR3 is CASSRTENEETQYF. The CDR3 DNA sequence: TGCGCCAGCAGCCGGACAGAAAACGAGGAGACCCAGTACTTC.

The rearrangement joins TRBV10-3 to TRBJ1-4; 12 positions match TRBD1. The CDR3 consists of 16 residues. Germline CDR1 reads ENHRY; CDR2 reads SYGVKD. The V segment lost 6 bases and the J segment 9 bases; nucleotides outside the gene matches: 11. In DNA form, the CDR3 reads TGTGCCATCAGGCGATTACTGGGACAGGGGGCACAAAAACTGTTTTTT. It encodes CAIRRLLGQGAQKLFF.

In regard to this clone: Other DNA sequences in the same sample also yield this CDR3. The V call is TRBV11-3, the J call TRBJ1-1; the D is unclear. Trimming took off 3 bases at V and 3 bases at J, with 8 bases between the two ends. The germline V gene encodes CDR1 SGHNT and CDR2 YENEEA. The CDR3 has 13 residues. CDR3 coding DNA: TGTGCCAGCAGCTTTGGCCGGGACACTGAAGCTTTCTTT. This translates into CASSFGRDTEAFF.

The V gene is TRBV24-1, the J gene TRBJ2-1; D unclear. Germline V gene lookup returns CDR1 KGHDR and CDR2 SFDVKD. V was clipped by 0 bases and J by 1 base, with 3 bases between them. This CDR3 is 14 amino acids long. This chain's CDR3 is CATSDLRSYNEQFF. The CDR3 DNA follows: TGTGCCACCAGTGATTTGCGGTCCTACAATGAGCAGTTCTTC.

The V call is TRBV11-2, the J call TRBJ1-1; 7 nucleotides match TRBD1. CDR1 and CDR2 from the germline V gene are SGHAT and FQNNGV. The CDR3 runs to 17 residues. Trimming took 1 base from V and 1 from J; bases not matched to a gene: 9. The CDR3 DNA follows: TGTGCCAGCAGCTTAGGCGGGTGGGGACAGAAGAACACTGAAGCTTTCTTT. Translation gives CASSLGGWGQKNTEAFF.

Turning to this clone: The identical CDR3 is also encoded by other nucleotide sequences in the sample. This chain uses TRBV2 with TRBJ2-3; a possible D gene is TRBD1 (5 bases). CDR1 SNHLY and CDR2 FYNNEI come from the germline V gene. V lost 2 bases, J lost 4 bases, and 7 bases lay in between. The CDR3 is 13 amino acids. This CDR3 reads CASSEQGPDTQYF. In DNA form, the CDR3 reads TGTGCCAGCAGTGAACAGGGCCCAGATACGCAGTATTTT.

The genes are TRBV6-5 and TRBJ2-5, with TRBD1 matching 8 bases. CDR3 size: 15 residues. J lost 2 bases, V lost 11 bases, and 13 bases had no gene match. Germline V gene sequence: CDR1 MNHEY, CDR2 SVGAGI. The CDR3 DNA is TGTGCCGCTACCAAATCCGGGACAGGTCAAGAGACCCAGTACTTC. This gives the protein CAATKSGTGQETQYF.

This clone was counted once. The chain combines TRBV20-1 with TRBJ1-1, with D possibly TRBD1 on 5 matching bases. Germline V gene sequence: CDR1 DFQATT, CDR2 SNEGSKA (reference sequence). The CDR3 consists of 13 residues. V gave up 3 bases and J gave up 0 bases, with 8 bases separating them. The CDR3 DNA reads as TGCAGTGCTAGTATACAGGTGAACACTGAAGCTTTCTTT. Encoded protein: CSASIQVNTEAFF.

This clone was seen only once. V gene TRBV11-2 combines with J gene TRBJ1-1, with TRBD1 matching over 12 bases. CDR1 SGHAT and CDR2 FQNNGV come from the germline V gene. The V segment lost 5 bases and the J segment 0 bases; nucleotides outside the gene matches: 4. The CDR3 has 16 amino acids. The CDR3 DNA reads as TGTGCCAGCAGCCTGGGACAGGGGGCGATGAACACTGAAGCTTTCTTT. Encoded protein: CASSLGQGAMNTEAFF.

The chain is built from TRBV7-2 and TRBJ1-2; D uncertain. Germline CDR1 SGHTA, CDR2 FQGNSA. The ends were cut back, 5 bases at V and 4 bases at J, with 8 bases in the middle. The CDR3 consists of 12 residues. The CDR3 DNA reads as TGTGCCAGCAGCCTTGGGCGCTATGGCTACACCTTC. Encoded protein: CASSLGRYGYTF.

This chain joins TRBV6-5 and TRBJ2-2, with a possible D match to TRBD1 (6 bases). V lost 7 bases and J lost 4, with 13 bases in between. Per germline, CDR1 MNHEY and CDR2 SVGAGI. The CDR3 spans 14 residues. The CDR3 coding sequence is TGTGCCAGCATTCGGGCAGGGGCCACCGGGGAGCTGTTTTTT. Protein product: CASIRAGATGELFF.

This sequence joins TRBV2 and TRBJ2-1; 7 bases line up with TRBD1. Germline CDR1 and CDR2: SNHLY and FYNNEI. This CDR3 has 14 amino acids. Trimming cost V 8 bases and J 0 bases; bases outside gene matches: 4. CDR3 sequence: CASEGDSSYNEQFF. Here the CDR3 DNA reads TGTGCCAGCGAGGGGGACAGCTCCTACAATGAGCAGTTCTTC.

V usage is TRBV23-1 and J usage is TRBJ1-1, with D possibly TRBD1 on 5 matching bases. TRBV23-1 is noted as an ORF with a role that remains uncertain. V lost 5 bases, J lost 3 bases, and 7 bases lay in between. The CDR3 is 12 residues long. CDR3 nucleotides: TGCGCCAGCAGTACAGGAGACACTGAAGCTTTCTTT. Translated, it gives CASSTGDTEAFF.

This clone appeared a single time. V is TRBV14 and J is TRBJ1-2; D call uncertain. Trimming removed 2 bases from V and 3 bases from J, with 10 bases in between. This CDR3 region has 14 residues. The germline V gene has CDR1 SGHDN and CDR2 FVKESK. This CDR3 is CASSQTGIYYGYTF. The CDR3 coding sequence is TGTGCCAGCAGCCAAACCGGGATCTACTATGGCTACACCTTC. The variable domain in full, completed from reference TRBV14 and TRBJ1-2, reads EAGVTQFPSHSVIEKGQTVTLRCDPISGHDNLYWYRRVMGKEIKFLLHFVKESKQDESGMPNNRFLAERTGGTYSTLKVQPAELEDSGVYFCASSQTGIYYGYTFGSGTRLTVV.

V is TRBV6-4 and J is TRBJ2-3; D ambiguous. The germline gives CDR1 MRHNA, CDR2 SNTAGT. The V and J ends lost 3 bases and 2 bases respectively, with 9 bases between them. CDR3 length equals 14 residues. The DNA for the CDR3 is TGTGCCAGCAGTGAAAACGGTTACACAGATACGCAGTATTTT. Its translation: CASSENGYTDTQYF.

This chain links TRBV5-1 with TRBJ2-5; 9 nucleotides line up with TRBD1. The CDR3 extends over 14 amino acids. The V gene's germline CDR1 is SGHRS and CDR2 YFSETQ. Trimming took 4 bases from V and 4 from J; bases not matched to a gene: 5. As DNA, the CDR3 is TGCGCCAGCAGCACCGGACAGGGGAGAGAGACCCAGTACTTC. Amino acid sequence: CASSTGQGRETQYF.

The chain joins TRBV3-1 (or the pseudogene TRBV3-2) to TRBJ1-1; 7 bases are a match to TRBD1. The J segment lost 11 bases and the V segment lost 5 bases, leaving 11 bases of the junction unmatched. Germline CDR1 and CDR2: LGHDT and YNNKEL (reference sequence). The CDR3 consists of 13 residues. The CDR3 nucleotides read TGTGCCAGCAGCTCATCCAGGGGGTCGGGCGCTTTCTTT. Amino acids: CASSSSRGSGAFF.

This chain joins TRBV14 and TRBJ1-2, with D perhaps TRBD1 (5 bases). V was clipped by 4 bases and J by 0 bases, with 12 bases between them. The CDR3 covers 15 residues. Germline CDR1 is SGHDN and CDR2 is FVKESK. The CDR3 reads CASSRRQITNYGYTF. CDR3 nucleotide sequence: TGTGCCAGCAGCCGGAGACAGATCACTAACTATGGCTACACCTTC.

The chain is built from TRBV19 and TRBJ2-7; possible D gene TRBD1, 6 bases. Trimming shortened V by 3 bases and J by 1 base, and 13 bases separated the two germline ends. Germline-derived CDR1 and CDR2 are LNHDA and SQIVND (reference sequence). This CDR3 comprises 15 residues. The CDR3 DNA sequence: TGTGCCAGTAGTATGGGGGCTGTCATTTCCTACGAGCAGTACTTC. This gives the protein CASSMGAVISYEQYF.